The 26 T cell receptor beta chains below come from one sample, sequenced in a study of T cell responses to AZD1222 COVID-19 vaccine. Libraries were prepared by immunoSEQ multiplex PCR; TCRdb keeps only in-frame clonotypes and omits some of them. The table lists some 170,000 clones, 70% to 90% of them singletons. This sample comprised peripheral blood, obtained 28 days after the second dose of the MenACWY control vaccine. The source of these receptors is an adult who received the MenACWY meningococcal vaccine as a control.

The gene calls are TRBV6-4 and TRBJ1-6, with D maybe TRBD1 (5 bases). The length of the CDR3 is 13 residues. Between the trimmed V and J ends, which lost 2 bases and 7 bases, there was a span of 6 bases. Per the germline V gene, CDR1 is MRHNA and CDR2 is SNTAGT. CDR3 DNA sequence: TGTGCCAGCAGTGACAGGGGCAATTCACCCCTCCACTTT. It translates to CASSDRGNSPLHF.

This clone was observed a single time. This chain links TRBV7-2 with TRBJ2-2; 11 bases are a match to TRBD2. The CDR3 spans 16 residues. From germline, CDR1 is SGHTA and CDR2 FQGNSA. V gave up 5 bases and J gave up 5 bases; unmatched junction bases: 7. This CDR3 reads CASSPRGLAVTGELFF. The CDR3 coding sequence is TGTGCCAGCAGCCCTCGGGGACTAGCGGTTACCGGGGAGCTGTTTTTT.

The V call is TRBV6-6, the J call TRBJ2-1; D ambiguous. The V gene lost 0 bases and the J gene lost 10 bases, with 13 bases spanning the gap. CDR3 length equals 14 residues. Germline V gives CDR1 MNHNY, CDR2 SVGAGI (reference sequence). CDR3 residues: CASSYSQPHQEQFF. CDR3 nucleotides: TGTGCCAGCAGTTACTCCCAACCACACCAAGAGCAGTTCTTC.

The count of this clone is one. The chain employs TRBV10-3 and TRBJ1-2; D unclear. The CDR3 covers 14 residues. Trimming cost V 3 bases and J 4 bases, with 12 bases left between them. CDR1 and CDR2 from the germline V gene are ENHRY and SYGVKD. The CDR3 loop is CAISELQTSYGYTF. CDR3 coding DNA: TGTGCCATCAGTGAATTGCAGACGAGCTATGGCTACACCTTC.

The genes are TRBV5-4 and TRBJ2-5; D is ambiguous. V was shortened by 3 bases and J by 1 base, with 13 bases between the two germline ends. The CDR3 runs 15 residues. CDR1 and CDR2 (germline): SGHNT, YYREEE (reference sequence). CDR3 amino acids: CASSSGPPLQETQYF. The CDR3 region has the DNA TGTGCCAGCAGCTCCGGACCACCCCTCCAAGAGACCCAGTACTTC.

The J gene is TRBJ1-5, the V gene TRBV6-1; perhaps TRBD1 as D (5 bases). The CDR3 covers 20 residues. Between the trimmed V and J ends, which lost 1 base and 6 bases, there was a span of 28 bases. The V gene's germline CDR1 is MNHNS and CDR2 SASEGT. The CDR3 sequence is CASSEVRTRGSWGFSQPQHF. The CDR3 DNA sequence: TGTGCCAGCAGTGAAGTTCGGACACGGGGATCATGGGGTTTTAGTCAGCCCCAGCATTTT.

This sequence joins TRBV6-1 and TRBJ2-3, with 8 bases fitting TRBD1. CDR3 length equals 15 residues. Germline-derived CDR1 and CDR2 are MNHNS and SASEGT. Germline trimming cut 2 bases from V and 6 bases from J; bases unmatched to any gene: 7. CDR3 in DNA: TGTGCCAGCAGTGAAAATTACAGGGGGTCGGATACGCAGTATTTT. Its protein product is CASSENYRGSDTQYF.

The V call is TRBV25-1, the J call TRBJ2-5, with D hard to call. Deletions cut 1 base from V and 4 bases from J, with 16 bases between. The CDR3 runs to 16 residues. CDR1 and CDR2 (germline): MGHDK, SYGVNS. CDR3 sequence reads: CASSESPLGIGETQYF. The CDR3 DNA reads TGTGCCAGCAGTGAATCCCCCCTGGGGATTGGAGAGACCCAGTACTTC.

The chain carries TRBV7-9 and TRBJ2-2; either TRBD1 or TRBD2 may supply D (6 bases each). The germline gives CDR1 SEHNR, CDR2 FQNEAQ (reference sequence). The CDR3 loop spans 15 amino acids. The V gene lost 5 bases and the J gene lost 4 bases, with 14 bases spanning the gap. The CDR3 loop is CASSEGGLGTGELFF. CDR3 in DNA: TGTGCCAGCAGCGAGGGGGGTCTGGGCACCGGGGAGCTGTTTTTT.

In this sample, this clone turned up once. The chain couples TRBV2 to TRBJ2-7; unclear D gene. This CDR3 has 13 amino acids. The V gene lost 6 bases and the J gene lost 1 base, with 10 bases spanning the gap. Germline CDR1 reads SNHLY; CDR2 reads FYNNEI. CDR3 amino acids: CASSRPFSYEQYF. The CDR3 DNA is TGTGCCAGCAGCCGCCCATTTTCCTACGAGCAGTACTTC.

The gene calls are TRBV27 and TRBJ1-1; 10 bases align to TRBD1. Germline trimming cut 2 bases from V and 11 bases from J; bases unmatched to any gene: 5. Germline V CDR1 and CDR2: MNHEY, SMNVEV (reference sequence). The CDR3 loop spans 13 amino acids. The CDR3 DNA reads TGTGCCAGCAGTTTAGGGACAGGGGAAGGCGCTTTCTTT. This codes for CASSLGTGEGAFF.

This clone was observed a single time. The chain joins TRBV7-9 to TRBJ1-1; tentatively, D is TRBD1 (6 bases). The V and J ends lost 4 bases and 1 base respectively, with 10 bases between them. This CDR3 has 14 amino acids. From germline, CDR1 is SEHNR and CDR2 FQNEAQ (reference sequence). This CDR3 reads CASSSDSWNTEAFF. The CDR3 DNA reads TGTGCCAGCAGCTCGGACAGTTGGAACACTGAAGCTTTCTTT.

The chain has TRBV15 and TRBJ2-1; TRBD2 might be the D (6 bases). CDR3 length: 15 amino acids. CDR1 is LNHNV, CDR2 YYDKDF, per germline (reference sequence). V was clipped by 3 bases and J by 4 bases, with 13 bases between them. Written as DNA, the CDR3 is TGTGCCACCAGCAGTACCCGGGACTTTTACAATGAGCAGTTCTTC. Amino acid sequence: CATSSTRDFYNEQFF.

V is TRBV28 and J is TRBJ1-5, with 7 bases matching TRBD1. The CDR3 has 17 residues. CDR1 and CDR2 (germline): MDHEN, SYDVKM. The trim removed 7 bases at V and 2 bases at J, leaving 14 bases unmatched. CDR3 region: CASNDRAFPAGNQPQHF. CDR3 nucleotides: TGTGCCAGCAATGACAGGGCATTCCCTGCTGGCAATCAGCCCCAGCATTTT.

V is TRBV3-1 (or the pseudogene TRBV3-2) and J is TRBJ2-7; 12 bases map to TRBD2. With 5 bases clipped from V and 2 bases from J, the junction kept 4 bases outside the gene matches. CDR1 and CDR2 (germline): LGHDT, YNNKEL (reference sequence). The CDR3 is 15 amino acids. CDR3 nucleotide sequence: TGTGCCAGCAGCTTCGGACTAGCGGGACCCTACGAGCAGTACTTC. Translating gives CASSFGLAGPYEQYF.

V is TRBV11-3 and J is TRBJ2-7; 12 bases fit TRBD2. Germline CDR1 is SGHNT and CDR2 is YENEEA. CDR3 length: 13 residues. The V gene end was trimmed by 4 bases and the J gene end by 7 bases; junction bases not matched to a gene: 2. CDR3 in amino acids: CASSSGLAGEQYF. Here the CDR3 DNA reads TGTGCCAGCAGCTCCGGACTAGCGGGAGAGCAGTACTTC. Full variable domain (remainder filled in from reference TRBV11-3 and TRBJ2-7): EAGVVQSPRYKIIEKKQPVAFWCNPISGHNTLYWYLQNLGQGPELLIRYENEEAVDDSQLPKDRFSAERLKGVDSTLKIQPAELGDSAVYLCASSSGLAGEQYFGPGTRLTVT.

The CDR3 nucleotides read TGCAGTGCTAGTTCAGGGGCTGGAAACACCATATATTTT. This sequence encodes CSASSGAGNTIYF. This chain uses TRBV20-1 with TRBJ1-3, with D tentatively TRBD1 (6 bases). This CDR3 spans 13 amino acids. In germline, CDR1 is DFQATT, CDR2 SNEGSKA (reference sequence). V dropped 3 bases and J dropped 2 bases, with 8 bases sitting between them.

The chain recombines TRBV28 with TRBJ2-3; D not certain. CDR3 length equals 16 residues. V shed 4 bases and J shed 2 bases, with 16 bases lying between them. Germline V gene data show CDR1 as MDHEN and CDR2 as SYDVKM. The chain's CDR3 is CASSSRAFLHTDTQYF. DNA for the CDR3: TGTGCCAGCAGTTCCCGGGCTTTCCTTCACACAGATACGCAGTATTTT.

This chain links TRBV27 with TRBJ2-7; 7 positions agree with TRBD2. The V gene end was trimmed by 10 bases and the J gene end by 0 bases; junction bases not matched to a gene: 3. The CDR3 length is 12 residues. From germline, CDR1 is MNHEY and CDR2 SMNVEV (reference sequence). Written as DNA, the CDR3 is TGTGCCACCTCTAGCGGCTCCTACGAGCAGTACTTC. It is translated as CATSSGSYEQYF.

The chain is built from TRBV21-1 and TRBJ2-3; the D call of TRBD2 is as the table states it, not checked on the DNA. TRBV21-1 is a pseudogene. CDR3 length: 19 residues. The DNA for the CDR3 is TGTGCCAGCAGCACCAAAAGCGGGAGGGCCCCTTCGAGCACAGATACGCAGTATTTT. Protein sequence: CASSTKSGRAPSSTDTQYF.

The chain links TRBV9 to TRBJ1-2; D remains ambiguous. The CDR3 has 15 residues. The V and J ends lost 1 base and 8 bases respectively, with 18 bases between them. In germline, CDR1 is SGDLS, CDR2 YYNGEE. CDR3 bases: TGTGCCAGCAGCGTATCGGGAGGAACTCTGGGGGGCTACACCTTC. Its protein is CASSVSGGTLGGYTF. Using reference TRBV9 and TRBJ1-2 for the parts outside the CDR3, the full variable domain is DSGVTQTPKHLITATGQRVTLRCSPRSGDLSVYWYQQSLDQGLQFLIQYYNGEERAKGNILERFSAQQFPDLHSELNLSSLELGDSALYFCASSVSGGTLGGYTFGSGTRLTVV.

The chain links TRBV6-5 to TRBJ1-2, with a tentative D call TRBD1 (6 bases). Germline V gives CDR1 MNHEY, CDR2 SVGAGI. Between the trimmed V and J ends, which lost 4 bases and 4 bases, there was a span of 10 bases. This CDR3 is 13 amino acids long. CDR3 residues: CASSSTGIYGYTF. The CDR3 region has the DNA TGTGCCAGCAGTTCCACAGGGATCTATGGCTACACCTTC.

The chain is built from TRBV7-2 and TRBJ1-2; D uncertain. CDR1 and CDR2 from the germline V gene are SGHTA and FQGNSA. The CDR3 spans 13 residues. V lost 3 bases and J 7 bases, leaving 12 bases between the germline ends. The CDR3 coding sequence is TGTGCCAGCAGCTTTGAAGGTACGGGTGGCTACACCTTC. It yields the protein CASSFEGTGGYTF.

The V gene is TRBV28, the J gene TRBJ2-6; 8 nucleotides match TRBD1. Germline loops: CDR1 MDHEN, CDR2 SYDVKM. After removal of 8 bases from V and 0 bases from J, the junction contained 6 bases not matched to a gene. This CDR3 is 16 amino acids long. CDR3 sequence (DNA): TGTGCCAGCCTACAGGGGGGTAGCTCTGGGGCCAACGTCCTGACTTTC. It codes for CASLQGGSSGANVLTF.

The rearrangement links TRBV3-1 (or the pseudogene TRBV3-2) to TRBJ1-5; D gene ambiguous. Trimming took 5 bases from V and 1 from J, leaving 9 bases between them. The V gene's germline CDR1 is LGHDT and CDR2 YNNKEL (reference sequence). This CDR3 contains 14 residues. The CDR3 spells CASSIEGSNQPQHF. The DNA for the CDR3 is TGTGCCAGCAGCATCGAAGGCAGCAATCAGCCCCAGCATTTT.

J is TRBJ2-1 and V is TRBV9; 8 bases align to TRBD2. V gave up 2 bases and J gave up 0 bases; unmatched junction bases: 10. Germline lookup yields CDR1 SGDLS and CDR2 YYNGEE. The CDR3 sequence is 18 residues long. The CDR3, as DNA: TGTGCCAGCAGCGTCATACCAGCGGGAGCCCTCTCCTACAATGAGCAGTTCTTC. It encodes CASSVIPAGALSYNEQFF. The complete variable domain, with remaining parts taken from reference TRBV9 and TRBJ2-1, reads DSGVTQTPKHLITATGQRVTLRCSPRSGDLSVYWYQQSLDQGLQFLIQYYNGEERAKGNILERFSAQQFPDLHSELNLSSLELGDSALYFCASSVIPAGALSYNEQFFGPGTRLTVL.